This passage covers 18 T cell receptor beta chains from one sample sequenced in a study of T cell responses to AZD1222 COVID-19 vaccine. Some clones are missing from TCRdb's copy, which holds only in-frame ones; the method was immunoSEQ multiplex PCR. The sample yields roughly 100,000 clones, roughly 90% seen once. The sample here was peripheral blood, taken on day 0 of AZD1222 vaccination. These receptors were taken from an adult in good health.

The gene calls are TRBV5-4 and TRBJ2-1; TRBD1 agrees at 10 bases. The V and J ends lost 3 bases and 8 bases, in that order; junction bases with no gene match: 8. The length of the CDR3 is 15 residues. Germline-derived CDR1 and CDR2 are SGHNT and YYREEE (reference sequence). CDR3 DNA sequence: TGTGCCAGCAGCTCCAAGGGACAGGGGTTCTATGAGCAGTTCTTC. It translates to CASSSKGQGFYEQFF.

This chain uses TRBV11-3 with TRBJ2-1; TRBD2 matches at 8 bases. V was pared by 0 bases and J by 6 bases, with 4 bases of the junction left unmatched. CDR1 is SGHNT, CDR2 YENEEA, per germline. CDR3 length: 15 residues. Here the CDR3 reads CASSLEAGGLNEQFF. The CDR3 DNA sequence: TGTGCCAGCAGCTTAGAGGCGGGAGGTCTCAATGAGCAGTTCTTC.

The rearrangement links TRBV5-8 to TRBJ2-7; D gene ambiguous. The CDR3 length is 15 residues. Looked up from germline, CDR1 is SGHTS and CDR2 is YDEGEE. Trimming removed 3 bases at V and 6 bases at J, with 19 bases between. The CDR3 sequence: CASSYGVFRRGEQYF. As DNA, the CDR3 is TGTGCCAGCAGCTATGGGGTCTTCCGTAGAGGCGAGCAGTACTTC.

The chain employs TRBV9 and TRBJ1-4; D uncertain. This CDR3 has 15 amino acids. Trimming removed 0 bases at V and 8 bases at J, with 14 bases between. Germline V gene data show CDR1 as SGDLS and CDR2 as YYNGEE. The CDR3 bases are TGTGCCAGCAGCGTAGGGCCGGAGCCCAACGAAAAACTGTTTTTT. Translation: CASSVGPEPNEKLFF.

V gene TRBV11-2 combines with J gene TRBJ1-2; D not resolved. This CDR3 contains 15 residues. Trimming pared 5 bases from V and 1 base from J, leaving 14 bases between. The V gene's germline CDR1 is SGHAT and CDR2 FQNNGV. CDR3 DNA sequence: TGTGCCAGCAGCCCCCGGCTCGGCAATAACTATGGCTACACCTTC. This sequence encodes CASSPRLGNNYGYTF. Together with reference TRBV11-2 and TRBJ1-2, the CDR3 gives the full variable domain: EAGVAQSPRYKIIEKRQSVAFWCNPISGHATLYWYQQILGQGPKLLIQFQNNGVVDDSQLPKDRFSAERLKGVDSTLKIQPAKLEDSAVYLCASSPRLGNNYGYTFGSGTRLTVV.

This chain uses TRBV5-8 with TRBJ2-7; 8 nucleotides align to TRBD1. The CDR3 totals 15 residues. V lost 1 base and J lost 4; bases outside the gene matches: 7. CDR1 and CDR2 from the germline V gene are SGHTS and YDEGEE. CDR3 amino acids: CASSLPTGDQYEQYF. CDR3 DNA: TGTGCCAGCAGCTTGCCGACAGGGGACCAATACGAGCAGTACTTC. The complete variable domain, with remaining parts taken from reference TRBV5-8 and TRBJ2-7, reads EAGVTQSPTHLIKTRGQQATLRCSPISGHTSVYWYQQALGLGLQFLLWYDEGEERNRGNFPPRFSGRQFPNYSSELNVNALELEDSALYLCASSLPTGDQYEQYFGPGTRLTVT.

The chain carries TRBV14 and TRBJ2-7, with a tentative D call TRBD2 (5 bases). The CDR3 spans 13 residues. Germline V gene sequence: CDR1 SGHDN, CDR2 FVKESK. V lost 3 bases and J lost 3, with 9 bases in between. The chain's CDR3 is CASSQGAGYEQYF. The CDR3, as DNA: TGTGCCAGCAGCCAGGGTGCGGGCTACGAGCAGTACTTC.

This rearrangement joins TRBV5-1 to TRBJ2-1; 15 bases map to TRBD2. Trimming removed 3 bases from V and 2 bases from J; junction bases left unmatched: 6. Germline V CDR1 and CDR2: SGHRS, YFSETQ. The CDR3 covers 18 residues. The CDR3 DNA reads as TGCGCCAGCAGCTCAGGGACTAGCGGGGGGTGGGCCTACAATGAGCAGTTCTTC. Residues: CASSSGTSGGWAYNEQFF.

The chain joins TRBV3-1 (or the pseudogene TRBV3-2) to TRBJ2-1, with D tentatively TRBD1 or TRBD2 (5 bases each). This CDR3 is built from 14 residues. Germline CDR1 is LGHDT and CDR2 is YNNKEL (reference sequence). V lost 4 bases and J lost 8, with 15 bases in between. CDR3 sequence: CASSRSGHNDEQFF. DNA of the CDR3: TGTGCCAGCAGCCGGTCGGGGCATAACGATGAGCAGTTCTTC.

The chain joins TRBV2 to TRBJ2-3, with D unclear. This CDR3 has 14 residues. The germline V gene encodes CDR1 SNHLY and CDR2 FYNNEI. Trimming removed 3 bases from V and 6 bases from J, with 13 bases in between. CDR3 nucleotides: TGTGCCAGCAGTGACTTGGGAAATTTCGATACGCAGTATTTT. It is translated as CASSDLGNFDTQYF.

The chain combines TRBV3-1 (or the pseudogene TRBV3-2) with TRBJ1-6; 10 bases match TRBD1. V dropped 1 base and J dropped 8; count of bases not matched to a gene: 2. Germline assignment: CDR1 LGHDT and CDR2 YNNKEL (reference sequence). The length of the CDR3 is 15 residues. Written as DNA, the CDR3 is TGTGCCAGCAGCCAAGGGACAGGGGGAGATTCACCCCTCCACTTT. Translated, it gives CASSQGTGGDSPLHF.

Note on this clone: It is unclear where the CDR3 begins or ends on the DNA, so no DNA is shown, and the CDR3 is as TCRdb lists it. This chain connects TRBV21-1 to TRBJ2-7; TRBD1 is the table's D call and was not checked against the DNA. TRBV21-1 is listed as a pseudogene. The CDR3 region is 20 residues in length, termini included. This CDR3 reads CASSKWTFVGLGSPSYEQYF.

J is TRBJ1-6 and V is TRBV10-3; 7 bases align to TRBD1. Germline V gene data show CDR1 as ENHRY and CDR2 as SYGVKD. The CDR3 contains 15 residues. V shed 8 bases, J shed 2 bases, and the junction held 6 bases outside the gene matches. CDR3: CAILEGAAYNSPLHF. The CDR3, as DNA: TGTGCCATCCTGGAGGGGGCCGCCTATAATTCACCCCTCCACTTT.

The chain employs TRBV5-6 and TRBJ1-2, with D tentatively TRBD1 (6 bases). Per germline, CDR1 SGHDT and CDR2 YYEEEE. Deletions cut 4 bases from V and 4 bases from J, with 11 bases between. The CDR3 contains 13 residues. CDR3: CASSLQGAYGYTF. In DNA, the CDR3 is TGTGCCAGCAGCCTACAGGGAGCCTATGGCTACACCTTC.

The chain has TRBV9 and TRBJ2-7; 7 nucleotides line up with TRBD1. CDR3 length: 14 residues. V was clipped by 0 bases and J by 2 bases; unmatched bases: 2. From germline, CDR1 is SGDLS and CDR2 YYNGEE. CDR3 sequence (DNA): TGTGCCAGCAGCGTAGGGGACAGCCCCTACGAGCAGTACTTC. It codes for CASSVGDSPYEQYF.

This sequence joins TRBV14 and TRBJ2-1, with TRBD1 identical over 9 bases. Germline V gives CDR1 SGHDN, CDR2 FVKESK. V lost 2 bases, J lost 5 bases, and 7 bases stayed unmatched. The CDR3 spans 16 residues. This CDR3 reads CASSQSGGQGHNEQFF. DNA for the CDR3: TGTGCCAGCAGCCAATCAGGGGGACAGGGACACAATGAGCAGTTCTTC.

J is TRBJ2-7 and V is TRBV19; D gene unclear. This CDR3 is 14 amino acids long. Between the trimmed V and J ends, which lost 3 bases and 2 bases, there was a span of 11 bases. In germline, CDR1 is LNHDA, CDR2 SQIVND (reference sequence). The CDR3 loop is CASSIVHTTYEQYF. The CDR3 region has the DNA TGTGCCAGTAGTATCGTCCATACGACCTACGAGCAGTACTTC.

The table lists this clone with a few counts. This chain links TRBV2 with TRBJ1-5, with TRBD1 identical over 8 bases. Germline V gene data show CDR1 as SNHLY and CDR2 as FYNNEI. CDR3 length equals 14 residues. V shed 4 bases and J 6 bases; nucleotides not matched to a gene: 5. CDR3 nucleotide sequence: TGTGCCAGCAGTGGAAGCGACAGGGGTCAGCCCCAGCATTTT. It encodes CASSGSDRGQPQHF.